The rows below give T cell receptor beta chains drawn from one sample of a study of STAT5B mutations in CD4+ large granular lymphocyte leukemia. Measured with immunoSEQ multiplex PCR; TCRdb has only the in-frame clones, and not every one. The data contain tens of thousands of clones, about two thirds of them singletons. The sample was CD4+ T cells from blood buffy coats. The receptors come from a human donor in good health. The CDR3 runs from the conserved cysteine through the conserved F or W. Each record gives: CDR3 length, D gene, V gene, clone size, J gene, CDR3 protein, CDR3 DNA. A D gene is named only where the DNA matches it firmly. For some rows the clone size is stated as once, few or many, or as a class when expanded; others skip it.

12	-	TRBV29-1	-	TRBJ2-5	CSVEFSEETQYF	TGCAGCGTTGAATTTTCGGAGGAGACCCAGTACTTC
15	TRBD2	TRBV27	-	TRBJ2-3	CASSLRGTISDTQYF	TGTGCCAGCAGTTTACGTGGGACTATTTCAGATACGCAGTATTTT
13	-	TRBV19	-	TRBJ1-5	CASSSLANQPQHF	TGTGCCAGTAGCAGCCTAGCCAATCAGCCCCAGCATTTT
15	TRBD1	TRBV2	few	TRBJ1-6	CASSPGQRYNSPLHF	TGTGCCAGCAGTCCGGGACAGCGTTATAATTCACCCCTCCACTTT
15	-	TRBV7-8	-	TRBJ2-5	CASSLGGLAQETQYF	TGTGCCAGCAGCTTAGGGGGACTCGCACAAGAGACCCAGTACTTC
16	TRBD2	TRBV5-4	-	TRBJ2-3	CASSHPSGGSTDTQYF	TGTGCCAGCAGCCACCCTAGCGGGGGAAGCACAGATACGCAGTATTTT
17	TRBD1	TRBV13	-	TRBJ1-4	CASSLGIADRGKEKLFF	TGTGCCAGCAGCTTAGGGATCGCGGACAGGGGAAAAGAAAAACTGTTTTTT
15	-	TRBV10-3	-	TRBJ2-2	CAITSVEMNTGELFF	TGTGCCATCACGAGCGTAGAGATGAACACCGGGGAGCTGTTTTTT
14	TRBD1	TRBV13	-	TRBJ1-1	CASREGGLNTEAFF	TGTGCCAGCAGGGAAGGGGGCCTGAACACTGAAGCTTTCTTT
14	-	TRBV5-8	-	TRBJ1-6	CASSSDIPGSPLHF	TGTGCCAGCAGTTCAGACATTCCGGGGTCACCCCTCCACTTT
13	-	TRBV5-6	-	TRBJ1-6	CASSWTTNSPLHF	TGTGCCAGCAGCTGGACAACCAATTCACCCCTCCACTTT
12	-	TRBV19	-	TRBJ1-4	CASSSWTEKLFF	TGTGCCAGTAGTTCTTGGACTGAAAAACTGTTTTTT
18	-	TRBV5-1	few	TRBJ2-7	CASSRSNNPGQSSYEQYF	TGCGCCAGCAGCCGATCTAACAATCCGGGACAAAGCTCCTACGAGCAGTACTTC
15	-	TRBV9	few	TRBJ1-1	CASSVQDGQNTEAFF	TGTGCCAGCAGCGTACAGGACGGACAGAACACTGAAGCTTTCTTT
13	TRBD1	TRBV19	-	TRBJ1-1	CASSMGDRIEAFF	TGTGCCAGTAGTATGGGGGACAGGATTGAAGCTTTCTTT
13	-	TRBV10-1	-	TRBJ1-5	CASSGGGGQPQHF	TGCGCCAGCAGCGGAGGGGGAGGTCAGCCCCAGCATTTT
18	TRBD2	TRBV2	-	TRBJ2-1	CASSDGSGGTDSYNEQFF	TGTGCCAGCAGTGATGGTAGCGGGGGGACTGATTCCTACAATGAGCAGTTCTTC
15	TRBD1	TRBV9	once	TRBJ2-1	CASSRGGQGRDEQFF	TGTGCCAGCAGCCGGGGGGGACAGGGGAGAGATGAGCAGTTCTTC
16	TRBD2	TRBV6-6	-	TRBJ2-3	CASSYNSGGATDTQYF	TGTGCCAGCAGTTATAACAGCGGGGGGGCAACAGATACGCAGTATTTT
14	-	TRBV7-2	few	TRBJ2-6	CASSPASGANVLTF	TGTGCCAGCAGCCCGGCCTCTGGGGCCAACGTCCTGACTTTC
15	-	TRBV19	-	TRBJ1-2	CASSLWGRATYGYTF	TGTGCCAGTAGCCTCTGGGGCAGGGCCACCTATGGCTACACCTTC
13	-	TRBV29-1	-	TRBJ1-5	CSVLPGQNQPQHF	TGCAGCGTCCTGCCCGGACAGAATCAGCCCCAGCATTTT
15	-	TRBV27	few	TRBJ1-1	CASSFVPGLHTEAFF	TGTGCCAGCAGTTTTGTGCCCGGACTACACACTGAAGCTTTCTTT
14	TRBD1	TRBV5-1	-	TRBJ1-4	CASSLGTGPEKLFF	TGCGCCAGCAGCTTGGGGACAGGGCCGGAAAAACTGTTTTTT
16	-	TRBV19	-	TRBJ2-1	CASSIDLEGTYNEQFF	TGTGCCAGTAGTATAGATTTGGAGGGGACTTACAATGAGCAGTTCTTC
14	-	TRBV11-1	-	TRBJ2-4	CASSLRGAKNIQYF	TGTGCCAGCAGCTTACGAGGGGCCAAAAACATTCAGTACTTC
15	TRBD1	TRBV2	-	TRBJ1-5	CASSVWTGANQPQHF	TGTGCCAGCAGTGTTTGGACAGGGGCCAATCAGCCCCAGCATTTT
14	-	TRBV10-3	once	TRBJ1-2	CAVSGQGSDYGYTF	TGTGCCGTGAGCGGGCAGGGGTCGGACTATGGCTACACCTTC
16	TRBD2	TRBV2	-	TRBJ2-7	CASSDGLAGRPDEQYF	TGTGCCAGCAGTGACGGACTAGCGGGGCGCCCTGACGAGCAGTACTTC
16	-	TRBV27	-	TRBJ2-2	CASRRTGTTDTGELFF	TGTGCCAGCAGGCGGACGGGGACGACGGACACCGGGGAGCTGTTTTTT
16	-	TRBV6-6	few	TRBJ1-4	CASSPFGAATNEKLFF	TGTGCCAGCAGTCCCTTTGGTGCCGCAACTAATGAAAAACTGTTTTTT
17	TRBD2	TRBV10-3	-	TRBJ2-1	CAISDLGLAKLDGEQFF	TGTGCCATCAGTGACCTGGGACTAGCGAAACTGGATGGTGAGCAGTTCTTC
15	TRBD1	TRBV7-2	-	TRBJ2-7	CASSLAGGYSYEQYF	TGTGCCAGCAGCTTAGCAGGGGGCTACTCCTACGAGCAGTACTTC
14	-	TRBV6-1	few	TRBJ1-6	CASSEGQANSPLHF	TGTGCCAGCAGCGAGGGGCAGGCCAATTCACCCCTCCACTTT
15	-	TRBV5-4	-	TRBJ2-5	CASREGGANQETQYF	TGTGCCAGCAGGGAGGGGGGAGCGAACCAAGAGACCCAGTACTTC
14	-	TRBV6-5	-	TRBJ1-3	CASSYQPMENTIYF	TGTGCCAGCAGTTACCAACCGATGGAAAACACCATATATTTT
15	-	TRBV6-1	-	TRBJ1-3	CASSDFNVVGNTIYF	TGTGCCAGCAGTGACTTCAACGTTGTGGGAAACACCATATATTTT
18	TRBD2	TRBV7-7	-	TRBJ2-5	CASSLGSSGGAGMETQYF	TGTGCTAGCAGCTTAGGAAGTAGCGGGGGGGCCGGGATGGAGACCCAGTACTTC
15	-	TRBV10-3	few	TRBJ1-1	CAISESEGWDTEAFF	TGTGCCATCAGTGAGTCGGAGGGGTGGGACACTGAAGCTTTCTTT
14	TRBD1	TRBV5-1	-	TRBJ2-3	CASSPDRGTDTQYF	TGCGCCAGCAGCCCGGACAGGGGCACAGATACGCAGTATTTT
16	TRBD1	TRBV5-1	-	TRBJ2-7	CASSADPGTGTYEQYF	TGCGCCAGCAGCGCGGATCCCGGGACAGGAACCTACGAGCAGTACTTC
13	-	TRBV2	-	TRBJ2-2	CASSRGNTGELFF	TGTGCCAGCAGTAGGGGGAACACCGGGGAGCTGTTTTTT
13	TRBD1	TRBV29-1	-	TRBJ1-1	CSAVTGTNTEAFF	TGCAGCGCCGTGACAGGGACAAACACTGAAGCTTTCTTT
15	-	TRBV11-2	-	TRBJ2-6	CASSLVQAGANVLTF	TGTGCCAGCAGCTTAGTGCAGGCTGGGGCCAACGTCCTGACTTTC
15	-	TRBV6-5	-	TRBJ1-5	CASSSAAGVRQPQHF	TGTGCCAGCAGTTCAGCTGCAGGGGTCCGCCAGCCCCAGCATTTT